This T cell receptor (beta chain) was identified during a study of blood T cell repertoires in COVID-19. V was pared by 6 bases and J by 3 bases, with 20 bases of the junction left unmatched. The CDR3 is 19 residues long. Germline V gene lookup returns CDR1 MDHEN and CDR2 SYDVKM. Here immunoSEQ multiplex PCR was the method, and the copy in TCRdb shows in-frame clones only, minus some. The profile covers about 270,000 clones, with roughly 90% appearing a single time and about 3% taken by the ten largest. The specimen was PBMCs or T cells enriched from blood (not recorded which). The receptor comes from a woman in her fifties or sixties who had recovered from COVID-19. The J gene is TRBJ1-5, the V gene TRBV28; TRBD1 agrees at 7 bases. The CDR3 is CASRPRRDRVLNSNQPQHF. The CDR3 DNA reads TGTGCCAGCAGGCCGAGAAGAGACAGGGTTTTGAACTCCAATCAGCCCCAGCATTTT.